Below, 16 T cell receptor beta chains from the same sample are listed, as sequenced in a study of blood T cells in healthy people across ages. For the second PCR, which ran for about 7 to 11 cycles, a sample-barcoded 5' primer and a J-beta primer mix were used. TCRdb re-analysed the 5' RACE reads in MiXCR, keeping a single row per CDR3 protein. The data contain some 880,000 distinct CDR3 sequences, under 40% of them seen just once; the ten biggest clones take up over 10%. Specimen: blood. The receptor set was obtained from a man aged 18-30 years in good health.

The CDR3 protein is CASSPLGAGVVNYGYTF. In DNA form, the CDR3 reads TGTGCCAGCAGTCCTTTGGGGGCAGGGGTAGTTAACTATGGCTACACCTTC. The genes are TRBV27 and TRBJ1-2; possible D gene TRBD1, 6 bases. Germline V lookup: CDR1 MNHEY, CDR2 SMNVEV (reference sequence). The CDR3 runs 17 residues. V lost 5 bases to trimming and J lost 1 base, with 20 bases between them.

This clonotype was counted only a few times. This chain links TRBV5-1 with TRBJ1-2, with D possibly TRBD1 on 5 matching bases. CDR3 length: 15 residues. CDR1 and CDR2 from the germline V gene are SGHRS and YFSETQ. The V end was cut by 0 bases, the J end by 4 bases, with 13 bases between. The CDR3 DNA is TGCGCCAGCAGCTTGGAGGGCAGGGCGGCCTATGGCTACACCTTC. It is translated as CASSLEGRAAYGYTF.

The chain links TRBV4-2 to TRBJ2-7, with 8 nucleotides matching TRBD2. The CDR3 has 16 amino acids. The germline gives CDR1 LGHNA, CDR2 YNFKEQ. J was trimmed by 2 bases and V by 3 bases; bases with no gene match: 9. This chain's CDR3 is CASSQALAGGTYEQYF. DNA of the CDR3: TGTGCCAGCAGCCAGGCCCTAGCGGGCGGAACCTACGAGCAGTACTTC.

The rearrangement links TRBV5-6 to TRBJ1-2, with D hard to call. Between the trimmed V and J ends, which lost 7 bases and 2 bases, there was a span of 15 bases. The CDR3 spans 14 residues. Germline V gives CDR1 SGHDT, CDR2 YYEEEE. CDR3 in amino acids: CASGRRNQNYGYTF. For the CDR3, the DNA is TGTGCCAGCGGCAGACGGAACCAAAACTATGGCTACACCTTC. Together with reference TRBV5-6 and TRBJ1-2, the CDR3 gives the full variable domain: DAGVTQSPTHLIKTRGQQVTLRCSPKSGHDTVSWYQQALGQGPQFIFQYYEEEERQRGNFPDRFSGHQFPNYSSELNVNALLLGDSALYLCASGRRNQNYGYTFGSGTRLTVV.

With respect to this clonotype: This may be a read error: a much more frequent sequence differs by one nucleotide. V usage is TRBV2 and J usage is TRBJ2-7, with TRBD2 identical over 11 bases. CDR1 is SNHLY and CDR2 is FYNNEI in the germline V gene. The CDR3 totals 15 residues. The CDR3 here is CAGSQTSGSSYEQYF. The DNA for the CDR3 is TGTGCCGGCAGCCAAACTAGCGGGAGCTCCTACGAGCAGTACTTC.

This clonotype was picked up a small number of times. This sequence joins TRBV7-3 and TRBJ2-1; D might be TRBD2 (5 bases). V lost 1 base, J lost 5 bases, and 15 bases lay in between. Germline CDR1 reads SGHTA; CDR2 reads FQGTGA. The CDR3 is 16 amino acids. CDR3 in DNA: TGTGCCAGCAGCTTAAATTCTTATTTCGGGGACAATGAGCAGTTCTTC. Translation: CASSLNSYFGDNEQFF.

As regards this clonotype: One end of the junction is discordant with germline, which a read error may explain. This chain connects TRBV7-7 to TRBJ2-3, with D hard to call. In germline, CDR1 is SSHAT, CDR2 FNYEAQ (reference sequence). The CDR3 is 15 amino acids. CDR3 protein: CASSLASGFTATQYF. In DNA form, the CDR3 reads TGTGCCAGCAGCTTAGCGTCTGGGTTCACAGCTACGCAGTATTTT.

As concerns this clonotype: This may stem from a read error, because a much larger clone lies one nucleotide away. The chain combines TRBV12-3 or TRBV12-4 with TRBJ2-3; no definite D call. The CDR3 totals 13 residues. The germline V and J ends were trimmed by 6 bases and 2 bases, with 9 bases remaining between them. The CDR3 nucleotides are TGTGCCAGCAGGGAAGTGATCACAGATACGCAGTATTTT. This encodes CASREVITDTQYF.

This clonotype came up a few times. This chain connects TRBV5-1 to TRBJ1-4; D unresolved. V gave up 1 base and J gave up 0 bases, with 7 bases separating them. This CDR3 comprises 15 residues. Germline assignment: CDR1 SGHRS and CDR2 YFSETQ. The CDR3 loop reads CASSLRGSTNEKLFF. CDR3 DNA sequence: TGCGCCAGCAGCTTGCGCGGATCAACTAATGAAAAACTGTTTTTT.

The chain couples TRBV5-6 to TRBJ2-3; 7 positions match TRBD1. Germline lookup yields CDR1 SGHDT and CDR2 YYEEEE. The V gene end was trimmed by 0 bases and the J gene end by 5 bases; junction bases not matched to a gene: 12. This CDR3 region has 17 residues. The CDR3 sequence is CASSLAWAGGVVDTQYF. Here the CDR3 DNA reads TGTGCCAGCAGCTTGGCCTGGGCAGGGGGTGTAGTAGATACGCAGTATTTT.

In this sample, this clonotype turned up many times. The chain combines TRBV6-4 with TRBJ1-4; no firm D call. This CDR3 contains 13 residues. The V gene's germline CDR1 is MRHNA and CDR2 SNTAGT. V shed 2 bases and J shed 10 bases, with 11 bases lying between them. The CDR3 DNA follows: TGTGCCAGCAGTGACACCTCGACGGGAAAACTGTTTTTT. Its protein is CASSDTSTGKLFF.

For this clonotype: A clone one base away is much larger, so this may be a read error. The V and J genes are TRBV9 and TRBJ2-3; D gene uncertain. Germline loops: CDR1 SGDLS, CDR2 YYNGEE. This CDR3 contains 14 residues. Deletions cut 0 bases from V and 5 bases from J, with 10 bases between. CDR3 region: CASSVEPQQDTQYF. The DNA of the CDR3 is TGTGCCAGCAGCGTAGAGCCTCAGCAAGATACGCAGTATTTT.

This sequence joins TRBV7-9 and TRBJ1-2; no clear D gene. Between the trimmed V and J ends, which lost 5 bases and 3 bases, there was a span of 13 bases. The CDR3 is made up of 14 amino acids. Per germline, CDR1 SEHNR and CDR2 FQNEAQ (reference sequence). The chain's CDR3 is CASSPNLGDYGYTF. The CDR3 coding sequence is TGTGCCAGCAGCCCAAACCTCGGGGACTATGGCTACACCTTC. Full variable domain (remainder filled in from reference TRBV7-9 and TRBJ1-2): DTGVSQNPRHKITKRGQNVTFRCDPISEHNRLYWYRQTLGQGPEFLTYFQNEAQLEKSRLLSDRFSAERPKGSFSTLEIQRTEQGDSAMYLCASSPNLGDYGYTFGSGTRLTVV.

The V and J genes are TRBV7-2 and TRBJ2-5; D may be TRBD1 or TRBD2 (5 bases each). Germline V gene data show CDR1 as SGHTA and CDR2 as FQGNSA. CDR3 length: 14 amino acids. V gave up 5 bases and J gave up 5 bases, with 15 bases separating them. For the CDR3, the DNA is TGTGCCAGCAGCCCTTTTGGGGGTAGGGAGACCCAGTACTTC. Protein sequence: CASSPFGGRETQYF.

The gene calls are TRBV7-9 and TRBJ1-1; a possible D gene is TRBD1 (5 bases). The germline V and J ends were trimmed by 4 bases and 5 bases, with 8 bases remaining between them. Looked up from germline, CDR1 is SEHNR and CDR2 is FQNEAQ (reference sequence). The CDR3 is made up of 12 amino acids. As DNA, the CDR3 is TGTGCCAGCAGCTGGGACGGAACTGAAGCTTTCTTT. Protein sequence: CASSWDGTEAFF.

There are many counts of this clonotype. The chain carries TRBV7-2 and TRBJ2-6, with D possibly matching TRBD1 (5 bases). Germline V gene data show CDR1 as SGHTA and CDR2 as FQGNSA. Between the trimmed V and J ends, which lost 7 bases and 0 bases, there was a span of 10 bases. The CDR3 has 15 residues. CDR3 protein: CASTYRSSGANVLTF. In nucleotides, the CDR3 is TGTGCCAGCACCTACAGGAGCTCTGGGGCCAACGTCCTGACTTTC.